The source of this TCR beta chain is a study of response to subunit inactivated influenza vaccine. Points from the study as a whole: Every seasonal influenza vaccination brings in few new T cells, the authors suggested.

TCRdb reanalysed the RT-PCR reads using MiXCR and keeps one entry per CDR3 protein. The sample consists of about 160,000 distinct CDR3 sequences, 9.5% to 12% of them appearing once. This clonotype was detected a few times. Its antigen is not known. Germline V gives CDR1 DFQATT, CDR2 SNEGSKA (reference sequence). V gave up 4 bases and J gave up 5 bases, with 15 bases separating them. The CDR3 runs to 13 residues. The TCR was taken from a man between 50 and 75 years old who received an inactivated influenza vaccine. V and J are TRBV20-1 and TRBJ2-7; weak D call: TRBD2 (5 bases). Source: CD8+ T cells sorted from PBMCs, taken roughly 24 months after vaccination. CDR3 sequence: CSAKEAPADEQYF. CDR3 sequence (DNA): TGCAGTGCTAAGGAGGCCCCGGCGGACGAGCAGTACTTC.